This T cell receptor (beta chain) was captured by sequencing in a study of regulatory T cells in long-lasting Graves disease. Study in general: Patients newly diagnosed with Graves' had been on antithyroid drugs for under 3 months. Study findings and constraints: Preferential use of TRBV28, TRBJ1-2 and TRBJ2-5 was seen in persistent disease.

Germline V lookup: CDR1 SGHDN, CDR2 FVKESK. CDR3 length: 14 amino acids. This clonotype was observed a few times. Antigen: not known. Libraries of TCR beta came from iRepertoire HTBI primers plus Arm-PCR of CDR3 regions. TCRdb recomputed calls from the multiplex PCR reads with MiXCR, one row per CDR3 protein. This sample has 400,000 to 550,000 distinct CDR3 sequences; about 17% occur once, and the top ten carry roughly 23%. The time point was: newly diagnosed GD, antithyroid drugs for less than 3 months. The TCR library was made from RNA extracted from PBMCs. This sample also belongs to another study, concerning T cells in Graves' hyperthyroidism and ophthalmopathy. That publication notes: Initially, a first-round RT-PCR of the TCR CDR3 employed the HTBI primer set.

The receptor was isolated from a woman aged 18-30 years with Graves disease. This chain connects TRBV14 to TRBJ2-1, with D perhaps TRBD1 (6 bases). Matching the DNA end better, TRBJ2-5 makes the J call doubtful. Material: peripheral blood mononuclear cells (PBMCs), obtained at new diagnosis, from a patient treated with antithyroid drugs. In DNA form, the CDR3 reads TGTGCCAGCAGCCTGTACAGGGACCAAGAGACCCAGTACTTC. Amino acid sequence: CASSLYRDQETQYF.